This TCR beta chain was retrieved from a study of blood T cell repertoires in COVID-19. Study-level background: Acute and convalescent COVID-19 samples came from the United States, Italy and Spain. Sample material is recorded as cDNA or gDNA derived from T cells, B-cell-depleted T cells, or PBMCs.

V lost 11 bases to trimming and J lost 8 bases; unmatched junction nucleotides: 12. Germline-derived CDR1 and CDR2 are SGHAT and FQNNGV. The CDR3 consists of 13 residues. Original data processing: Amplification of reference gene primers was used by the study to estimate nucleated cell counts. Assay used: immunoSEQ multiplex PCR; TCRdb lists only in-frame clones, some missing. The V and J calls and clone size come from that table; D and trimming were worked out from the DNA. The data contain 80,000 to 95,000 clones, about 76% of them singletons. The sequence came from an elderly man with acute or convalescent COVID-19. V and J are TRBV11-2 and TRBJ2-3, with 8 positions matching TRBD1. The sample was peripheral blood. The CDR3 sequence: CAGGQGRGSTQYF. The CDR3 DNA follows: TGTGCCGGCGGACAGGGTCGGGGAAGTACGCAGTATTTT.